The 10 T cell receptor beta chains in this list originate from one sample, sequenced in a study of blood T cell repertoires in COVID-19. Libraries were prepared by immunoSEQ multiplex PCR; TCRdb keeps only in-frame clonotypes and omits some of them. The top ten clones hold about 5% of a sample with some 110,000 clones, 65% to 90% of them seen once. The sample comprised peripheral blood. The receptor set was obtained from a man in his 60s with acute or convalescent COVID-19.

The chain is built from TRBV19 and TRBJ2-6; 14 bases agree with TRBD2. The V gene's germline CDR1 is LNHDA and CDR2 SQIVND (reference sequence). J gave up 0 bases and V 4 bases, and 5 bases lay outside the gene matches. The CDR3 sequence is 19 residues long. The CDR3 is CASSTGLAGVSSGANVLTF. The CDR3 coding sequence is TGTGCCAGTAGTACGGGACTAGCGGGAGTTTCCTCTGGGGCCAACGTCCTGACTTTC.

This sequence joins TRBV18 and TRBJ1-2; 7 bases agree with TRBD1. The CDR3 covers 17 residues. Trimming took 3 bases from V and 6 from J; bases not matched to a gene: 16. CDR1 is KGHSH, CDR2 LQKENI, per germline. DNA of the CDR3: TGTGCCAGCTCACCTCAGAAAACGAGGGGGCGAGCCAATGGCTACACCTTC. Translation: CASSPQKTRGRANGYTF.

The DNA of the CDR3 is TGTGCCTGTGGGACACTGAACTTCTACGAGCAGTACTTC. Translated, it gives CACGTLNFYEQYF. The V and J genes are TRBV30 and TRBJ2-7, with a possible D match to TRBD1 (6 bases). The CDR3 covers 13 residues. Between the trimmed V and J ends, which lost 6 bases and 3 bases, there was a span of 15 bases. The germline V gene has CDR1 GTSNPN and CDR2 SVGIG (reference sequence).

The genes are TRBV5-1 and TRBJ2-3, with 12 nucleotides matching TRBD2. V was clipped by 0 bases and J by 1 base; unmatched bases: 6. Germline-derived CDR1 and CDR2 are SGHRS and YFSETQ. The CDR3 sequence is 18 residues long. In DNA form, the CDR3 reads TGCGCCAGCAGCTTGGTTGCTAGCGGGGGGGCCGGCACAGATACGCAGTATTTT. Amino acid sequence: CASSLVASGGAGTDTQYF.

The CDR3 spells CASSGTGGADQPQHF. The CDR3 region has the DNA TGCGCCAGCAGCGGAACAGGGGGAGCCGATCAGCCCCAGCATTTT. V usage is TRBV5-1 and J usage is TRBJ1-5, with TRBD1 matching over 8 bases. The V and J ends lost 4 bases and 5 bases, in that order; junction bases with no gene match: 8. Germline CDR1 reads SGHRS; CDR2 reads YFSETQ. The CDR3 covers 15 residues.

The rearrangement uses TRBV11-3 and TRBJ2-3; tentatively, D is TRBD2 (6 bases). The CDR3 contains 13 residues. V dropped 5 bases and J dropped 11 bases, with 17 bases sitting between them. Germline CDR1 SGHNT, CDR2 YENEEA. The CDR3 reads CASSTGDSKEQYF. The CDR3 DNA reads as TGTGCCAGCAGCACCGGGGACTCCAAGGAGCAGTATTTT. Using reference TRBV11-3 and TRBJ2-3 for the parts outside the CDR3, the full variable domain is EAGVVQSPRYKIIEKKQPVAFWCNPISGHNTLYWYLQNLGQGPELLIRYENEEAVDDSQLPKDRFSAERLKGVDSTLKIQPAELGDSAVYLCASSTGDSKEQYFGPGTRLTVL.

The rearrangement links TRBV2 to TRBJ2-2, with 9 bases identical to TRBD1. Germline CDR1 reads SNHLY; CDR2 reads FYNNEI. The V gene end was trimmed by 10 bases and the J gene end by 7 bases; junction bases not matched to a gene: 10. This CDR3 spans 14 amino acids. This CDR3 is CATLRDRVGGELFF. Written as DNA, the CDR3 is TGTGCCACCCTACGGGACAGGGTTGGCGGGGAGCTGTTTTTT.

The chain couples TRBV3-1 (or the pseudogene TRBV3-2) to TRBJ2-5; 8 positions agree with TRBD2. CDR3 length: 15 amino acids. The germline CDR1 and CDR2 sequences are LGHDT and YNNKEL (reference sequence). The V and J ends lost 5 bases and 5 bases, in that order; junction bases with no gene match: 10. The CDR3 nucleotides are TGTGCCAGCAGCACGTATCGGCGGGAGGTTGAGACCCAGTACTTC. It codes for CASSTYRREVETQYF.

This clone came up a few times. The chain links TRBV5-1 to TRBJ2-7, with TRBD1 matching 9 bases. J gave up 5 bases and V 4 bases, and 10 bases lay outside the gene matches. The CDR3 is made up of 15 amino acids. Germline V lookup: CDR1 SGHRS, CDR2 YFSETQ. The CDR3 DNA follows: TGCGCCAGCAGCATATCCGGGGACAGGGTCAACGAGCAGTACTTC. Its translation: CASSISGDRVNEQYF.

This sequence joins TRBV28 and TRBJ1-1; D unresolved. Between the trimmed V and J ends, which lost 10 bases and 3 bases, there was a span of 9 bases. The germline V gene has CDR1 MDHEN and CDR2 SYDVKM. This CDR3 has 11 amino acids. CDR3 bases: TGTGCCACCGGGTTGGACACTGAAGCTTTCTTT. Translating gives CATGLDTEAFF.